This TCR beta chain was identified in a study of blood T cell repertoires in COVID-19. The wider study: Italy, Spain and the United States were the sources of the convalescent and acute COVID-19 samples.

For recovered donors of Cohort 3, there were two negative PCRs, clearance, or symptom resolution. Original processing methods: Researchers report that nucleated cell counts were estimated from reference gene primer amplification. TCRdb keeps only in-frame clones here, not all; method: immunoSEQ multiplex PCR. Clone size and V and J calls were adopted from that table, with D and trimming inferred from the DNA. The sample has about 210,000 clones, 85% to 90% seen once. The receptor's source is a man aged 25 to 45 who had recovered from COVID-19. Sequencing input: PBMCs or T cells enriched from blood (not recorded which).

This CDR3 is CASSFGGKLTGELFF. The CDR3 DNA sequence: TGTGCCAGCAGCTTCGGGGGTAAATTAACCGGGGAGCTGTTTTTT. This chain connects TRBV11-3 to TRBJ2-2; D possibly corresponds to TRBD2 (6 bases). Germline V gene data show CDR1 as SGHNT and CDR2 as YENEEA. Trimming removed 3 bases from V and 5 bases from J, with 13 bases in between. The CDR3 has 15 residues. Looking up the rest from reference TRBV11-3 and TRBJ2-2 gives the full variable domain: EAGVVQSPRYKIIEKKQPVAFWCNPISGHNTLYWYLQNLGQGPELLIRYENEEAVDDSQLPKDRFSAERLKGVDSTLKIQPAELGDSAVYLCASSFGGKLTGELFFGEGSRLTVL.